A single sample gave rise to the 9 T cell receptor beta chains below, sequenced in a study of CD8+CD57+ T cells in acquired aplastic anemia (dated by TCRdb to the late 2010s). The instrument given in TCRdb is Illumina HiSeq 2000. Genomic DNA was used as template for profiling of TCR beta VDJ combinations and CDR3 sequences. In-frame beta chains were kept once TCRdb had trimmed the public reads at Q25 with fastp and called clones with MiXCR. Each entry is one CDR3 protein sequence, shown with its most common DNA and genes. A total of around 200,000 distinct CDR3 sequences appear in this sample, roughly 50% of them only once. The ten largest clones take up more than 1.5% of the sample. The patients picked for sequencing were ones in whom flow cytometry had shown an expansion of CD8+CD57+ cells. Input material: sorted CD4+, CD8+, or CD8+CD57+ T cells (not recorded which) from PBMCs. Receptors were obtained from a human donor with aplastic anemia.

This clonotype was seen many times. The chain recombines TRBV6-1 with TRBJ2-6; D is unresolved. Germline V gene data show CDR1 as MNHNS and CDR2 as SASEGT. V lost 6 bases and J 0 bases, leaving 9 bases between the germline ends. The CDR3 extends over 15 amino acids. The CDR3 DNA reads TGTGCCAGCAGCTCAGGACCCTCTGGGGCCAACGTCCTGACTTTC. It codes for CASSSGPSGANVLTF.

The chain couples TRBV19 to TRBJ1-2, with D perhaps matching TRBD1 (5 bases). Trimming stripped 7 bases from V and 4 bases from J, with 16 bases between. The CDR3 spans 14 residues. Germline lookup yields CDR1 LNHDA and CDR2 SQIVND (reference sequence). The DNA for the CDR3 is TGTGCCAGTATCCCGGCGGGGGAGAGCTATGGCTACACCTTC. Its protein product is CASIPAGESYGYTF.

This clonotype was detected a few times. One end of the junction does not line up with germline, which may come from a read error. The V call is TRBV11-2, the J call TRBJ2-3; D possibly corresponds to TRBD2 (6 bases). The CDR3 loop spans 18 amino acids. The germline gives CDR1 SGHAT, CDR2 FQNNGV. CDR3 residues: CASSFRGEAATSTGTQYF. The CDR3, as DNA: TGTGCCAGCAGCTTTCGCGGGGAGGCGGCCACTAGCACAGGTACGCAGTATTTT.

This clonotype was counted ten times or more. The chain links TRBV7-9 to TRBJ1-2; D is ambiguous. Trimming stripped 0 bases from V and 0 bases from J, with 5 bases between. CDR3 length equals 14 residues. The germline V gene has CDR1 SEHNR and CDR2 FQNEAQ (reference sequence). The CDR3 coding sequence is TGTGCCAGCAGCTTAGCCACAGCTAACTATGGCTACACCTTC. It encodes CASSLATANYGYTF.

Regarding this clonotype: This likely comes from a read error, as the CDR3 has no conserved phenylalanine or tryptophan at its end. The chain recombines TRBV5-5 with TRBJ1-6; 7 bases are a match to TRBD1. The length of the CDR3 is 15 residues. Per the germline V gene, CDR1 is SGHKS and CDR2 is YYEKEE (reference sequence). The DNA for the CDR3 is TGTGCCAACAGCTCTCCGGGACAGCATAATTCACCCCTCCACTCT. Its translation: CANSSPGQHNSPLHS.

The sample holds many counts of this clonotype. The chain employs TRBV11-1 and TRBJ2-7; TRBD1 matches at 8 bases. CDR1 and CDR2 (germline): SGHAT, FQDESV (reference sequence). This CDR3 has 14 amino acids. The V segment lost 5 bases and the J segment 5 bases; nucleotides outside the gene matches: 8. The CDR3 nucleotides read TGTGCCAGCAGCCAACCGGGACAGGTCCACGAGCAGTACTTC. It specifies CASSQPGQVHEQYF.

Concerning this clonotype itself: Given a much more abundant clone one base away, this may be a read error. The chain recombines TRBV6-1 with TRBJ2-7; no clear D gene. The germline CDR1 and CDR2 sequences are MNHNS and SASEGT. There are 14 residues in the CDR3. Deletions cut 0 bases from V and 4 bases from J, with 10 bases between. The CDR3 DNA reads TGTGCCAGCAGTGAAGCAATAACAGAGTACGAGCAGTACTTC. Translating it yields CASSEAITEYEQYF.

The V call is TRBV9, the J call TRBJ1-1; D gene unclear. Trimming shortened V by 0 bases and J by 1 base, and 7 bases separated the two germline ends. Germline values: CDR1 SGDLS, CDR2 YYNGEE. The CDR3 loop spans 14 amino acids. The CDR3 protein is CASSVGAENTEAFF. CDR3 nucleotide sequence: TGTGCCAGCAGCGTAGGAGCAGAGAACACTGAAGCTTTCTTT. The entire variable domain, with the rest obtained from reference TRBV9 and TRBJ1-1, is as follows: DSGVTQTPKHLITATGQRVTLRCSPRSGDLSVYWYQQSLDQGLQFLIQYYNGEERAKGNILERFSAQQFPDLHSELNLSSLELGDSALYFCASSVGAENTEAFFGQGTRLTVV.

This clonotype appeared a few times. CDR3 DNA sequence: TGTGCCAGCACCACAGGGGGGAGTCTTACTGAAGCTTTCTTT. Its protein product is CASTTGGSLTEAFF. The chain employs TRBV3-1 and TRBJ1-1; 8 bases are shared with TRBD1. The length of the CDR3 is 14 residues. V was clipped by 7 bases and J by 5 bases; unmatched bases: 9. Looked up from germline, CDR1 is LGHDT and CDR2 is YNNKEL (reference sequence).